The present T cell receptor beta chain was sequenced within a study of PD-1 blockade in classical Hodgkin lymphoma. Overall study results and limits: Whoever responded completely had baseline diversity much like that seen in newly diagnosed patients.

Data came from immunoSEQ multiplex PCR; TCRdb stores just in-frame clones and leaves some out. The sample records about 33,000 clones, less than 75% being singletons. Notes on this clone: The antigen is not known.

This CDR3 contains 15 residues. Germline CDR1 and CDR2: ENHRY and SYGVKD. Losses at the gene ends were 2 bases for V and 3 bases for J; bases not matched to a gene: 3. Time point denoted: cycle 4 day 1 (C4D1), after less than seven weeks of nivolumab. Each patient relapsed following autologous stem cell transplantation, and prior brentuximab vedotin exposure differed. The sample here was peripheral blood mononuclear cells (PBMCs), taken before the fourth cycle of nivolumab. The J gene is TRBJ2-1, the V gene TRBV10-3; 8 positions match TRBD2. The sequence was obtained from a human donor with classical Hodgkin lymphoma. This chain's CDR3 is CAISEAGGDYNEQFF. The CDR3 coding sequence is TGTGCCATCAGTGAGGCGGGGGGCGACTACAATGAGCAGTTCTTC.